One and the same sample provided the 13 T cell receptor beta chains below, sequenced in a study of blood T cell repertoires in COVID-19. Measured with immunoSEQ multiplex PCR; TCRdb has only the in-frame clones, and not every one. The sample consists of about 170,000 clones, 82% of them appearing once. Sequences were obtained from peripheral blood. These receptors were obtained from a woman older than 75 with active or convalescent COVID-19.

The chain combines TRBV3-1 (or the pseudogene TRBV3-2) with TRBJ2-3, with 9 bases identical to TRBD2. The germline gives CDR1 LGHDT, CDR2 YNNKEL (reference sequence). The CDR3 length is 16 residues. V gave up 4 bases and J gave up 3 bases; unmatched junction bases: 8. The CDR3 is CASSLNSGGMTDTQYF. CDR3 in DNA: TGTGCCAGCAGCCTCAATAGCGGGGGAATGACAGATACGCAGTATTTT.

This rearrangement joins TRBV5-1 to TRBJ1-3, with a weak D call TRBD1 (6 bases). CDR1 SGHRS and CDR2 YFSETQ come from the germline V gene. Trimming took 1 base from V and 0 from J, leaving 8 bases between them. The CDR3 loop spans 15 amino acids. The CDR3: CASSLQGHSGNTIYF. The CDR3 coding sequence is TGCGCCAGCAGCTTGCAGGGGCACTCTGGAAACACCATATATTTT.

The chain is built from TRBV19 and TRBJ2-6; D uncertain. V was shortened by 4 bases and J by 0 bases, with 7 bases between the two germline ends. The CDR3 contains 15 residues. Germline CDR1 and CDR2: LNHDA and SQIVND (reference sequence). The CDR3 sequence: CASSTVSSGANVLTF. The CDR3 DNA follows: TGTGCCAGTAGTACCGTTAGCTCTGGGGCCAACGTCCTGACTTTC. Full variable domain (rest looked up from reference TRBV19 and TRBJ2-6): DGGITQSPKYLFRKEGQNVTLSCEQNLNHDAMYWYRQDPGQGLRLIYYSQIVNDFQKGDIAEGYSVSREKKESFPLTVTSAQKNPTAFYLCASSTVSSGANVLTFGAGSRLTVL.

This clone was seen a handful of times. V usage is TRBV7-3 and J usage is TRBJ2-2, with a tentative D call TRBD2 (5 bases). Germline V gene data show CDR1 as SGHTA and CDR2 as FQGTGA. V was clipped by 4 bases and J by 0 bases, with 6 bases between them. CDR3 length: 14 amino acids. The CDR3 DNA sequence: TGTGCCAGCAGCTCCGGGACGAACACCGGGGAGCTGTTTTTT. Protein: CASSSGTNTGELFF.

The V gene is TRBV5-1, the J gene TRBJ2-7, with a weak D call TRBD1 (5 bases). The CDR3 spans 12 residues. V was pared by 4 bases and J by 7 bases, with 12 bases between. Germline-derived CDR1 and CDR2 are SGHRS and YFSETQ. CDR3 in DNA: TGCGCCAGCAGCAGGACACTTGGGGAGCAGTACTTC. Its translation: CASSRTLGEQYF.

The gene calls are TRBV27 and TRBJ1-3, with no clear D. The CDR3 loop spans 15 amino acids. V was cut by 5 bases and J by 3 bases, with 14 bases left in between. The V gene's germline CDR1 is MNHEY and CDR2 SMNVEV (reference sequence). The CDR3 nucleotides are TGTGCCAGCAGTCTACGGGGTCTTGGTGGAAACACCATATATTTT. It codes for CASSLRGLGGNTIYF.

The chain is built from TRBV28 and TRBJ1-1; 7 bases agree with TRBD1. The trim removed 6 bases at V and 5 bases at J, leaving 9 bases unmatched. CDR3 size: 14 residues. Per germline, CDR1 MDHEN and CDR2 SYDVKM. For the CDR3, the DNA is TGTGCCAGCAGAGTTTCGGGACAGAAAACTGAAGCTTTCTTT. Protein sequence: CASRVSGQKTEAFF.

The J gene is TRBJ2-1, the V gene TRBV29-1; possible D gene TRBD1, 5 bases. CDR3 size: 14 residues. The ends were cut back, 2 bases at V and 0 bases at J, with 8 bases in the middle. The V gene's germline CDR1 is SQVTM and CDR2 ANQGSEA. CDR3 residues: CSVEKGLSYNEQFF. The CDR3, as DNA: TGCAGCGTTGAAAAGGGGCTCTCCTACAATGAGCAGTTCTTC.

This sequence joins TRBV27 and TRBJ2-1, with TRBD2 identical over 10 bases. CDR1 and CDR2 from the germline V gene are MNHEY and SMNVEV (reference sequence). This CDR3 has 16 residues. V lost 0 bases to trimming and J lost 8 bases; unmatched junction nucleotides: 7. CDR3 sequence: CASSLSLSSGSYEQFF. The CDR3 region has the DNA TGTGCCAGCAGTTTATCCCTTTCTAGCGGGAGCTATGAGCAGTTCTTC.

This rearrangement joins TRBV28 to TRBJ1-1; D gene ambiguous. Deletions cut 3 bases from V and 10 bases from J, with 18 bases between. CDR1 and CDR2 from the germline V gene are MDHEN and SYDVKM. The CDR3 is made up of 14 amino acids. This chain's CDR3 is CASSFGIGELGAFF. The CDR3 coding sequence is TGTGCCAGCAGTTTCGGGATCGGTGAGTTGGGAGCTTTCTTT.

This clone was picked up a small number of times. The chain uses TRBV5-1 and TRBJ2-2; 8 bases align to TRBD2. V shed 7 bases and J 5 bases; nucleotides not matched to a gene: 10. CDR3 length: 15 amino acids. Germline V gene lookup returns CDR1 SGHRS and CDR2 YFSETQ. The CDR3 region is CASSRSTSGTGELFF. The CDR3 DNA follows: TGCGCCAGCTCAAGAAGCACTAGCGGTACCGGGGAGCTGTTTTTT.

About this clone itself: The same CDR3 can be traced to other DNA sequences in this sample. J is TRBJ1-3 and V is TRBV5-1; no reliable D call. The V end was cut by 0 bases, the J end by 3 bases, with 4 bases between. CDR3 length: 13 residues. CDR1 and CDR2 (germline): SGHRS, YFSETQ. The chain's CDR3 is CASSLALGNTIYF. CDR3 nucleotide sequence: TGCGCCAGCAGCTTGGCCCTTGGAAACACCATATATTTT.

CDR3 residues: CASSLERRGTGELFF. CDR3 DNA sequence: TGCGCCAGCAGCTTGGAAAGAAGGGGCACCGGGGAGCTGTTTTTT. The rearrangement links TRBV5-1 to TRBJ2-2, with D tentatively TRBD1 (5 bases). Germline V gene data show CDR1 as SGHRS and CDR2 as YFSETQ. V was trimmed by 0 bases and J by 4 bases, leaving 10 bases between them. This CDR3 has 15 residues.